This record covers a single T cell receptor beta chain. Base quality data are lacking; no much larger clone is found one base away. The entry originates in a study of T cells after yellow fever vaccination (dated by TCRdb to about 2019). Background for the entire study: Libraries from fractions with low cell numbers were prepared with the SMART-Seq v4 Ultra Low Input RNA kit. To follow T-cell clones before and after primary and booster YFV17D yellow fever vaccination, bulk TCR alpha and beta repertoires were sequenced over time. Blood was collected at multiple timepoints before and after primary and secondary immunization, and bulk PBMC replicates and cell subsets were isolated. The cohort comprised two healthy male donors, one aged 18 to 30 and one aged 30 to 40 years.

The CDR3 goes from the cysteine to the phenylalanine over 15 residues. The sequence is cut down to CDR3 DNA, 45 bases in frame from base 1. The V end loses 4 bases and the J end loses 0 bases, and a stretch of 11 bases separates them. The germline V gene provides CDR1 SGHDT and CDR2 YYEEEE. The paper's findings and limits, for the study overall: Because the study included only a couple of donors, the extent to which the findings can be generalized is limited. A small share of clonotypes occurred in both CD4 and CD8 compartments, likely arising from convergent recombination. Compared with the primary T-cell response, the secondary T-cell response was faster but weaker, reaching its peak on day 5 rather than on day 15. Because abundant contaminating clonotypes from the bulk population could be contained in FACS-sorted repertoires, computational filtering was required. Most clones expanded after primary vaccination were re-detected after the booster (around 96% of CD4 and 88% of CD8), suggesting broad memory maintenance.

TCR cDNA was synthesized by 5'RACE template switching, which introduced a universal primer site and unique molecular identifiers. Priming of cDNA synthesis was performed from both the TCR alpha and TCR beta constant segments. Two PCR steps were used to amplify libraries, with sample barcodes and sequencing adapters being added in the second step. Libraries were sequenced on Illumina HiSeq 2500 (2x100 bp) or NovaSeq (2x150 bp). From the authors' description of their analysis: MIGEC handled demultiplexing of reads and collapsing into UMI consensus sequences, while MiXCR performed V(D)J alignment. Using edgeR on replicate PBMC samples, clonotypes were called vaccine-responding if FDR was below 0.01 and the log2 fold change was above 5 up to day 15. Bulk clonotypes were assigned CD4 or CD8 identity according to which sequenced CD4 or CD8 repertoire held them at higher abundance. Clonotypes enriched at least 10-fold in dextramer-positive over dextramer-negative fractions were defined as NS4B-specific, and CD4-biased clonotypes were excluded. TCRdb took the public reads, trimmed them with fastp at Q25, ran MiXCR for clone calling and kept in-frame beta chains. A single entry per CDR3 protein holds the most common genes and DNA from its merged rows. TCRdb's processing, not the authors', yielded these V and J calls. The sample table holds just under 85,000 distinct CDR3 sequences, of which about 14% were seen once. The ten biggest clones cover approximately 23% of the sample.

Read against the paper, the sample's treatment or condition label means: live attenuated yellow fever vaccine strain. A standard Ficoll-Paque protocol was used to isolate PBMCs from peripheral blood. Epitope-specific CD8 T cells were sorted using a dextramer loaded with the yellow fever NS4B epitope peptide, with anti-CD3 and anti-CD8 staining. RNA was extracted with TriZol from bulk PBMCs, CD4 and CD8 fractions, and dextramer-positive and dextramer-negative fractions. Sequenced material: CD8+ T cells not binding an NS4B(214-222) dextramer, sorted from PBMCs, taken roughly 20 days after the first yellow fever vaccination. Explained via the paper, the cell subset or site label denotes: NS4B epitope dextramer-negative CD8 T cells. The chain couples TRBV5-6 to TRBJ2-1; the D gene is perhaps TRBD1, on 6 matching bases. This TCR came from a man younger than 30 who received the YFV17D yellow fever vaccine. The nucleotides read TGTGCCAGCAGCCTAACAGGGAGCTCCTACAATGAGCAGTTCTTC. It codes for CASSLTGSSYNEQFF.